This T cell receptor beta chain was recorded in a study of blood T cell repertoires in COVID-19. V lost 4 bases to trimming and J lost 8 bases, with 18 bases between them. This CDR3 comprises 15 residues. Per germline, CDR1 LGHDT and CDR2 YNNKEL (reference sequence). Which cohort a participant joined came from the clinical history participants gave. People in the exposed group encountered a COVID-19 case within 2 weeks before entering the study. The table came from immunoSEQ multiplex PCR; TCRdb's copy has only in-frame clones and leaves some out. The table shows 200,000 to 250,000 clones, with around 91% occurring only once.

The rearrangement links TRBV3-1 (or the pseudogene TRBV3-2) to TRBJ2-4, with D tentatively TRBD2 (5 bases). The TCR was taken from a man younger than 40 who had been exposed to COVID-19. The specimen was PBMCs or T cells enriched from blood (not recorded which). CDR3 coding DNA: TGTGCCAGCAGCCGAGGGTCGATCCTGGCGGACATTCAGTACTTC. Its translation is CASSRGSILADIQYF.